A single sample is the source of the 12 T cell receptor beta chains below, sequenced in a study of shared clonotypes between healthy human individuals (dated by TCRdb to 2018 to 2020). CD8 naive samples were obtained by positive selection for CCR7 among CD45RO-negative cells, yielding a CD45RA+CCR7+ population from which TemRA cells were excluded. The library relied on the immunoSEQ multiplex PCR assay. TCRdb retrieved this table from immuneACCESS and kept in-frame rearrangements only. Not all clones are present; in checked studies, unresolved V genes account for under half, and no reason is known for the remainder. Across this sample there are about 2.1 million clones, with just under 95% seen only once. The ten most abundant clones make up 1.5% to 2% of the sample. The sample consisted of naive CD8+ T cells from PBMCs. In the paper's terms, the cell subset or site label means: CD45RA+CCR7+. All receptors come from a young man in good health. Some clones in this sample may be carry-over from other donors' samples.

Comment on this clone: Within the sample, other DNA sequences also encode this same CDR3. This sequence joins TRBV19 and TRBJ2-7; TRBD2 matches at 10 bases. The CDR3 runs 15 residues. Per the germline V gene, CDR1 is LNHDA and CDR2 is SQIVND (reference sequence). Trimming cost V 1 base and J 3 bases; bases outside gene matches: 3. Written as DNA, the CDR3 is TGTGCCAGTAGTATAGGGTCTAGCGGGAGCTACGAGCAGTACTTC. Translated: CASSIGSSGSYEQYF.

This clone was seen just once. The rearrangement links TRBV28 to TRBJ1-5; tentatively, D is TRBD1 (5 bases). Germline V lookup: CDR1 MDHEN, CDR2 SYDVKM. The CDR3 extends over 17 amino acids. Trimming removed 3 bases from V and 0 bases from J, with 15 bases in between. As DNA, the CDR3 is TGTGCCAGCAGTTTCCCACGGACACCCTATAGCAATCAGCCCCAGCATTTT. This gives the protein CASSFPRTPYSNQPQHF.

The CDR3 nucleotides read TGTGCCAGCAGCGCTGGGACAGGGGGCGACTATGGCTACACCTTC. Its translation is CASSAGTGGDYGYTF. The chain uses TRBV5-5 and TRBJ1-2, with 12 bases identical to TRBD1. The germline V gene has CDR1 SGHKS and CDR2 YYEKEE (reference sequence). Germline trimming cut 4 bases from V and 3 bases from J; bases unmatched to any gene: 4. CDR3 length: 15 amino acids.

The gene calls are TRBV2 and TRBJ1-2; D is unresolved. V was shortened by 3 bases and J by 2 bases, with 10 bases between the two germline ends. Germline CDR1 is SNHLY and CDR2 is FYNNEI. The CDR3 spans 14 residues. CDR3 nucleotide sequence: TGTGCCAGCAGTGATTCGCGCGGGAACTATGGCTACACCTTC. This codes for CASSDSRGNYGYTF.

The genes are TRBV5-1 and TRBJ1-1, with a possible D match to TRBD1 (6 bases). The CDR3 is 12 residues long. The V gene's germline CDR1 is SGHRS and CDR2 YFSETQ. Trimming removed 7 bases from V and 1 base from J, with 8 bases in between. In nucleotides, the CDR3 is TGCGCCAGCGAGGGGGGGAACACTGAAGCTTTCTTT. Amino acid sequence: CASEGGNTEAFF.

CDR3 sequence (DNA): TGTGCCAGCAGCCCCCTCTCGGGGCTTCCTGGGGTCTACGAGCAGTACTTC. Amino acids: CASSPLSGLPGVYEQYF. The chain is built from TRBV5-4 and TRBJ2-7; either TRBD1 or TRBD2 may fit D (5 bases each). V lost 4 bases and J 3 bases, leaving 23 bases between the germline ends. This CDR3 is 17 amino acids long. Germline CDR1 and CDR2: SGHNT and YYREEE (reference sequence).

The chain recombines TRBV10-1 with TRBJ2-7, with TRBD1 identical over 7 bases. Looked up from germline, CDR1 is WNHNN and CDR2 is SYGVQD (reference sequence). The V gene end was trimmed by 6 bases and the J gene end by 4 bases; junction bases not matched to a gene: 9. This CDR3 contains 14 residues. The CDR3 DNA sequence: TGCGCCAGCAGCGACACCGGGACAGTGTACGAGCAGTACTTC. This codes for CASSDTGTVYEQYF.

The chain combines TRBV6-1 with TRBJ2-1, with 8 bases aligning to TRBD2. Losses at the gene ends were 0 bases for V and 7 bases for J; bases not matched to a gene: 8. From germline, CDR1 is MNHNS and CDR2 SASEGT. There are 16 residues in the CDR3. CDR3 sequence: CASSEARAGDRNEQFF. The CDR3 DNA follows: TGTGCCAGCAGTGAAGCGCGAGCGGGAGATCGAAATGAGCAGTTCTTC.

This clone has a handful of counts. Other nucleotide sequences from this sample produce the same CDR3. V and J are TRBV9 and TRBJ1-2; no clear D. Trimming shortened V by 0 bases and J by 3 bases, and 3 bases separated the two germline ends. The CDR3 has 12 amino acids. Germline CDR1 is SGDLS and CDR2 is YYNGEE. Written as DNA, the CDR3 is TGTGCCAGCAGCGTAGGAGACTATGGCTACACCTTC. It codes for CASSVGDYGYTF.

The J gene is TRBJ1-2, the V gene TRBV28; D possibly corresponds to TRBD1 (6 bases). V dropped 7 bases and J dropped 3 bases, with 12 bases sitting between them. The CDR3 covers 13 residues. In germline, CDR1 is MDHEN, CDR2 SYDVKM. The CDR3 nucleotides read TGTGCCAGCACCTATGAGGGGGACTATGGCTACACCTTC. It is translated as CASTYEGDYGYTF.

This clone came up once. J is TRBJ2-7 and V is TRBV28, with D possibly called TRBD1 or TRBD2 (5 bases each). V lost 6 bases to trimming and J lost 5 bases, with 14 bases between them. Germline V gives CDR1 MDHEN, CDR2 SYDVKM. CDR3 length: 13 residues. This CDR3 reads CASSPVWGNEQYF. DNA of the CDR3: TGTGCCAGCAGCCCCGTGTGGGGGAACGAGCAGTACTTC.

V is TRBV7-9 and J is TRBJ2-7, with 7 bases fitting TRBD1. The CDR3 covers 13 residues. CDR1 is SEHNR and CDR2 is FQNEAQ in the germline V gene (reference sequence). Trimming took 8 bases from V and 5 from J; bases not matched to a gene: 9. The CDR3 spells CASRGGSRDEQYF. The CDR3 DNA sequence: TGTGCCAGCCGAGGGGGCTCTAGGGACGAGCAGTACTTC. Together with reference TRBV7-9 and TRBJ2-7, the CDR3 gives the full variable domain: DTGVSQNPRHKITKRGQNVTFRCDPISEHNRLYWYRQTLGQGPEFLTYFQNEAQLEKSRLLSDRFSAERPKGSFSTLEIQRTEQGDSAMYLCASRGGSRDEQYFGPGTRLTVT.